This passage covers 25 T cell receptor beta chains from one sample sequenced in a study of OX40 agonist ivuxolimab in advanced cancers. Profiled with immunoSEQ multiplex PCR; TCRdb holds only in-frame clones, not every one. The top ten clones hold 0.67% of a sample with 50,000 to 65,000 clones, about nine tenths of them seen once. The sample in question was CD4+ or CD8+ T cells sorted from blood, obtained in a trial of the OX40 agonist ivuxolimab. These receptors came from an adult with an advanced solid tumor such as melanoma, head and neck, liver or kidney cancer.

This chain links TRBV5-1 with TRBJ1-1, with no clear D. CDR1 is SGHRS and CDR2 is YFSETQ in the germline V gene. Trimming took off 7 bases at V and 0 bases at J, with 19 bases between the two ends. This CDR3 has 16 amino acids. The CDR3 here is CASGSGGAGLNTEAFF. The DNA for the CDR3 is TGCGCCAGCGGGTCCGGAGGAGCAGGATTGAACACTGAAGCTTTCTTT. Using reference TRBV5-1 and TRBJ1-1 for the parts outside the CDR3, the full variable domain is KAGVTQTPRYLIKTRGQQVTLSCSPISGHRSVSWYQQTPGQGLQFLFEYFSETQRNKGNFPGRFSGRQFSNSRSEMNVSTLELGDSALYLCASGSGGAGLNTEAFFGQGTRLTVV.

V and J are TRBV20-1 and TRBJ2-5; tentatively, D is TRBD2 (6 bases). Germline CDR1 DFQATT, CDR2 SNEGSKA (reference sequence). This CDR3 is 11 amino acids long. Deletions cut 7 bases from V and 3 bases from J, with 9 bases between. In nucleotides, the CDR3 is TGCAGTGGGTCGGGGGAAGAGACCCAGTACTTC. It yields the protein CSGSGEETQYF.

The V call is TRBV6-5, the J call TRBJ1-5; 11 nucleotides line up with TRBD1. This CDR3 is built from 14 residues. J gave up 5 bases and V 6 bases, and 3 bases lay outside the gene matches. Germline values: CDR1 MNHEY, CDR2 SVGAGI. CDR3 sequence reads: CASRRTGGYQPQHF. Here the CDR3 DNA reads TGTGCCAGCAGAAGGACAGGGGGCTATCAGCCCCAGCATTTT.

This chain links TRBV5-1 with TRBJ2-2; tentatively, D is TRBD2 (5 bases). V lost 0 bases to trimming and J lost 6 bases, with 18 bases between them. The CDR3 is 17 residues long. The germline V gene has CDR1 SGHRS and CDR2 YFSETQ. This CDR3 reads CASSLASSSQRPGELFF. The CDR3 DNA reads as TGCGCCAGCAGCTTGGCGTCATCTAGCCAGAGACCCGGGGAGCTGTTTTTT.

This clone was picked up a small number of times. The rearrangement joins TRBV4-1 to TRBJ1-2; 7 bases are shared with TRBD1. V lost 3 bases to trimming and J lost 4 bases; unmatched junction nucleotides: 29. The CDR3 runs to 22 residues. Per germline, CDR1 MGHRA and CDR2 YSYEKL. The CDR3 bases are TGCGCCAGCAGCCAGCACCCCCTCGGGGGAGTTGGGACACGAGGGGGCATCTATGGCTACACCTTC. Residues: CASSQHPLGGVGTRGGIYGYTF.

The chain employs TRBV6-5 and TRBJ2-7, with D possibly being TRBD2 (5 bases). V lost 7 bases and J 2 bases, leaving 15 bases between the germline ends. Per germline, CDR1 MNHEY and CDR2 SVGAGI. The CDR3 runs to 14 residues. CDR3 residues: CASIGLSGTYEQYF. For the CDR3, the DNA is TGTGCCAGCATTGGACTGAGTGGAACCTACGAGCAGTACTTC.

This chain joins TRBV18 and TRBJ1-1; no definite D call. This CDR3 has 13 amino acids. V lost 3 bases and J lost 5, with 10 bases in between. Germline CDR1 reads KGHSH; CDR2 reads LQKENI. The CDR3 spells CASSPGATTEAFF. The CDR3 nucleotides read TGTGCCAGCTCACCGGGAGCTACGACTGAAGCTTTCTTT.

Only one count was recorded for this clone. The chain has TRBV19 and TRBJ2-1, with 7 positions matching TRBD2. CDR1 is LNHDA and CDR2 is SQIVND in the germline V gene (reference sequence). The CDR3 extends over 13 amino acids. V lost 3 bases and J lost 16; bases outside the gene matches: 12. DNA for the CDR3: TGTGCCAGTAGTATTTCGCGGGGGAGTGTAGACTTCTTC. It is translated as CASSISRGSVDFF.

The chain employs TRBV19 and TRBJ2-1, with TRBD2 identical over 11 bases. The CDR3 is 17 amino acids. The V gene end was trimmed by 5 bases and the J gene end by 0 bases; junction bases not matched to a gene: 6. Germline V gene lookup returns CDR1 LNHDA and CDR2 SQIVND (reference sequence). As DNA, the CDR3 is TGTGCCAGTAGTCTCGGACTAGCGGGTAACTCCTACAATGAGCAGTTCTTC. Translated: CASSLGLAGNSYNEQFF.

The rearrangement joins TRBV19 to TRBJ2-3; TRBD2 aligns across 12 bases. Per germline, CDR1 LNHDA and CDR2 SQIVND (reference sequence). The CDR3 extends over 20 amino acids. V lost 7 bases to trimming and J lost 3 bases; unmatched junction nucleotides: 20. This chain's CDR3 is CASNLISSRTSGIGTDTQYF. CDR3 nucleotide sequence: TGTGCCAGTAATTTAATCTCTAGTCGGACTAGCGGGATTGGTACAGATACGCAGTATTTT.

J is TRBJ1-1 and V is TRBV5-8, with D unclear. Trimming removed 0 bases at V and 2 bases at J, with 11 bases between. Per the germline V gene, CDR1 is SGHTS and CDR2 is YDEGEE. The length of the CDR3 is 15 residues. The CDR3 region is CASSLASNLNTEAFF. CDR3 nucleotide sequence: TGTGCCAGCAGCTTGGCCTCGAACCTAAACACTGAAGCTTTCTTT. Looking up the rest from reference TRBV5-8 and TRBJ1-1 gives the full variable domain: EAGVTQSPTHLIKTRGQQATLRCSPISGHTSVYWYQQALGLGLQFLLWYDEGEERNRGNFPPRFSGRQFPNYSSELNVNALELEDSALYLCASSLASNLNTEAFFGQGTRLTVV.

The J gene is TRBJ2-3, the V gene TRBV4-2; no reliable D call. Trimming left V 1 base short and J 0 bases short, with 8 bases between. Germline V gene lookup returns CDR1 LGHNA and CDR2 YNFKEQ. This CDR3 comprises 15 residues. CDR3 sequence (DNA): TGTGCCAGCAGCCAAGTGTGGGATAGCACAGATACGCAGTATTTT. This encodes CASSQVWDSTDTQYF.

The genes are TRBV11-3 and TRBJ2-3; TRBD2 matches 13 bases. The CDR3 spans 17 residues. Germline CDR1 is SGHNT and CDR2 is YENEEA. V lost 8 bases to trimming and J lost 6 bases; unmatched junction nucleotides: 14. This CDR3 is CASAPSGLAGVGDTQYF. The CDR3 bases are TGTGCCAGCGCCCCCTCCGGACTAGCGGGAGTTGGGGATACGCAGTATTTT.

V usage is TRBV5-1 and J usage is TRBJ1-1; 9 nucleotides match TRBD1. J was trimmed by 1 base and V by 4 bases; bases with no gene match: 2. The CDR3 runs 14 residues. Germline assignment: CDR1 SGHRS and CDR2 YFSETQ. The CDR3 loop reads CASSRDRANTEAFF. DNA of the CDR3: TGCGCCAGCAGCCGGGACAGGGCGAACACTGAAGCTTTCTTT.

The gene calls are TRBV30 and TRBJ2-7, with D possibly being TRBD2 (5 bases). The germline V and J ends were trimmed by 0 bases and 1 base, with 10 bases remaining between them. The CDR3 contains 14 residues. The V gene's germline CDR1 is GTSNPN and CDR2 SVGIG (reference sequence). This CDR3 is CAWSVPGMSYEQYF. CDR3 sequence (DNA): TGTGCCTGGAGTGTACCGGGGATGTCCTACGAGCAGTACTTC.

The gene calls are TRBV28 and TRBJ1-2; D not certain. V was shortened by 5 bases and J by 8 bases, with 21 bases between the two germline ends. Germline CDR1 reads MDHEN; CDR2 reads SYDVKM. The CDR3 runs 15 residues. CDR3 in amino acids: CASSASFDGSWGYTF. Written as DNA, the CDR3 is TGTGCCAGCAGTGCGTCCTTCGACGGCAGTTGGGGCTACACCTTC.

The rearrangement uses TRBV29-1 and TRBJ2-1; D gene uncertain. Germline assignment: CDR1 SQVTM and CDR2 ANQGSEA. This CDR3 is 12 amino acids long. Trimming left V 2 bases short and J 6 bases short, with 8 bases between. In DNA form, the CDR3 reads TGCAGCGTTGAAAGTCGGGCCAATGAGCAGTTCTTC. This translates into CSVESRANEQFF.

This clone was detected once. V gene TRBV6-1 combines with J gene TRBJ2-7; tentatively, D is TRBD1 (5 bases). Trimming took off 6 bases at V and 6 bases at J, with 15 bases between the two ends. The germline gives CDR1 MNHNS, CDR2 SASEGT. This CDR3 spans 13 amino acids. The CDR3 coding sequence is TGTGCCAGCAGCCCATTCCTAGGGGTCGAGCAGTACTTC. Translated, it gives CASSPFLGVEQYF.

In DNA, the CDR3 is TGTGCCAGCTCACCGGGGCTGGTTTTTCAGTACGAGCAGTACTTC. Encoded protein: CASSPGLVFQYEQYF. The J gene is TRBJ2-7, the V gene TRBV18; D may be TRBD1 (5 bases). Per the germline V gene, CDR1 is KGHSH and CDR2 is LQKENI. Trimming removed 3 bases at V and 4 bases at J, with 16 bases between. The CDR3 totals 15 residues.

This clone appeared once. The chain carries TRBV2 and TRBJ1-2; the match to TRBD1 covers 10 bases. Unmatched junction bases numbered 4, after V lost 4 bases and J lost 5 bases. There are 14 residues in the CDR3. Germline V gives CDR1 SNHLY, CDR2 FYNNEI. CDR3 coding DNA: TGTGCCAGCAGTGGGGACAGGGGTTCATATGGCTACACCTTC. It yields the protein CASSGDRGSYGYTF. The variable domain in full, with the rest retrieved from reference TRBV2 and TRBJ1-2, is EPEVTQTPSHQVTQMGQEVILRCVPISNHLYFYWYRQILGQKVEFLVSFYNNEISEKSEIFDDQFSVERPDGSNFTLKIRSTKLEDSAMYFCASSGDRGSYGYTFGSGTRLTVV.

This sequence joins TRBV11-3 and TRBJ2-1; TRBD2 matches at 8 bases. Trimming took 5 bases from V and 1 from J; bases not matched to a gene: 7. Germline CDR1 and CDR2: SGHNT and YENEEA. The CDR3 consists of 16 residues. The CDR3 is CASSRGGPPSYNEQFF. The CDR3 region has the DNA TGTGCCAGCAGCCGGGGGGGGCCCCCTTCCTACAATGAGCAGTTCTTC.

Concerning this clone itself: The junction departs from germline at one end; a sequencing error may be responsible. The V and J genes are TRBV19 and TRBJ2-1; TRBD2 aligns across 11 bases. Germline V lookup: CDR1 LNHDA, CDR2 SQIVND (reference sequence). The CDR3 spans 14 residues. CDR3: CASRIAGGYNEQFF. CDR3 bases: TGTGCCAGTAGGATAGCGGGGGGGTACAATGAGCAGTTCTTC.

This clone was recorded only once. The chain is built from TRBV19 and TRBJ2-1; no clear D gene. The CDR3 runs 14 residues. Trimming took off 2 bases at V and 9 bases at J, with 14 bases between the two ends. Per the germline V gene, CDR1 is LNHDA and CDR2 is SQIVND (reference sequence). The CDR3 coding sequence is TGTGCCAGTAGTATAACCCTCTCGGAAAGTGAGCAGTTCTTC. Its translation: CASSITLSESEQFF.

This clone was recorded only once. This rearrangement joins TRBV9 to TRBJ2-1; possible D gene TRBD2, 5 bases. This CDR3 comprises 14 residues. Deletions cut 3 bases from V and 8 bases from J, with 15 bases between. The germline V gene has CDR1 SGDLS and CDR2 YYNGEE. As DNA, the CDR3 is TGTGCCAGCAGCGCCCGGGGTATCTGGGATGAGCAGTTCTTC. Its translation: CASSARGIWDEQFF.

By sample share, this clone is medium-sized. The chain links TRBV2 to TRBJ1-4; D is undetermined. In germline, CDR1 is SNHLY, CDR2 FYNNEI. The V and J ends lost 4 bases and 5 bases respectively, with 14 bases between them. The CDR3 runs 15 residues. DNA of the CDR3: TGTGCCAGCAGTGCATCCATGACAAGAAATGAAAAACTGTTTTTT. This sequence encodes CASSASMTRNEKLFF.